This T cell receptor (beta chain) appears in the sequencing data of a study of blood T cell repertoires in COVID-19. Study overall: The cDNA or gDNA used as material had been derived from T cells, B-cell-depleted T cells, or PBMCs.

The germline V gene has CDR1 SGHTA and CDR2 FQGNSA. Trimming removed 3 bases at V and 4 bases at J, with 7 bases between. The CDR3 covers 12 residues. The method was immunoSEQ multiplex PCR; TCRdb's version includes in-frame clones alone and lacks a portion of them. The table has more than 55,000 clones, 88% seen once. V usage is TRBV7-2 and J usage is TRBJ2-7; D is unresolved. The sequenced sample was peripheral blood. The TCR sequence derives from a man between 60 and 70 years old with acute or convalescent COVID-19. CDR3 sequence: CASSFSRYEQYF. The DNA of the CDR3 is TGTGCCAGCAGCTTTTCCAGATACGAGCAGTACTTC.